Listed below are T cell receptor beta chains from one sample, sequenced in a study of blood T cell repertoires in COVID-19. The method was immunoSEQ multiplex PCR; TCRdb's version includes in-frame clones alone and lacks a portion of them. The table has over 100,000 clones, 84% seen once; the top ten hold more than 10%. Sequencing was carried out using peripheral blood. The receptors derive from a woman aged 55-70 years with acute or convalescent COVID-19. Each CDR3 is given with its conserved first and last residue. A D gene is named only where the DNA matches it firmly. Only some rows state a clone size, as once, few, many or a class for expanded clones.

d_call,j_call,clone_size,v_call,cdr3_aa,cdr3_nt
-,TRBJ1-2,few,TRBV30,CAWSTRFYGYTF,TGTGCCTGGTCAACCAGATTCTATGGCTACACCTTC
TRBD1,TRBJ1-2,-,TRBV3-1/TRBV3-2,CASSQGSTGGLYGYTF,TGTGCCAGCAGCCAAGGAAGTACAGGGGGTTTATATGGCTACACCTTC
TRBD1,TRBJ1-5,few,TRBV6-5,CASSRTGEVQPQHF,TGTGCCAGCAGTCGGACAGGGGAAGTTCAGCCCCAGCATTTT
-,TRBJ1-1,-,TRBV30,CAWRVGGVLNTEAFF,TGTGCCTGGAGGGTGGGGGGGGTATTGAACACTGAAGCTTTCTTT
-,TRBJ2-5,-,TRBV29-1,CSASVGFGQKQETQYF,TGCAGCGCCTCGGTAGGGTTTGGACAGAAACAAGAGACCCAGTACTTC
-,TRBJ1-2,once,TRBV11-2,CASSYHLQDYTF,TGTGCCAGCAGCTATCATTTACAGGACTACACCTTC
TRBD1,TRBJ1-2,few,TRBV5-1,CASTETGSSRGYTF,TGCGCCAGCACCGAGACAGGGTCCTCTAGAGGCTACACCTTC
TRBD1,TRBJ1-5,-,TRBV2,CASRGDSHQPQHF,TGTGCCAGCAGGGGGGACAGCCATCAGCCCCAGCATTTT
-,TRBJ1-1,-,TRBV19,CASRTIAGNLNTEAFF,TGTGCCAGTAGGACGATTGCGGGGAACCTGAACACTGAAGCTTTCTTT
-,TRBJ2-3,once,TRBV10-3,CAISVATDTQYF,TGTGCCATCAGTGTAGCCACAGATACGCAGTATTTT
-,TRBJ1-5,-,TRBV27,CASGQAGNQPQHF,TGTGCCAGCGGGCAGGCTGGCAATCAGCCCCAGCATTTT
-,TRBJ1-1,few,TRBV6-1,CASSEQGLLTEAFF,TGTGCCAGCAGTGAACAGGGACTGCTCACTGAAGCTTTCTTT
-,TRBJ1-2,-,TRBV30,CAWSLGGYGYTF,TGTGCCTGGAGCCTAGGGGGCTATGGCTACACCTTC
TRBD1,TRBJ2-7,-,TRBV27,CASSAIRGHSEQYF,TGTGCCAGCAGTGCCATCAGGGGGCACAGCGAGCAGTACTTC
TRBD1,TRBJ1-4,-,TRBV10-2,CASRSQGAGEKLFF,TGCGCCAGCAGGTCACAGGGGGCGGGGGAAAAACTGTTTTTT
TRBD1,TRBJ1-2,-,TRBV24-1,CATSAWGQGAYTF,TGTGCCACCAGTGCCTGGGGACAGGGGGCCTACACCTTC
TRBD1,TRBJ1-1,-,TRBV24-1,CATSEYRGLREFTEAFF,TGTGCCACCAGTGAGTACAGGGGGCTCAGGGAATTCACTGAAGCTTTCTTT
-,TRBJ1-1,-,TRBV24-1,CATSDSSAGDEAFF,TGTGCCACCAGTGACTCCTCTGCGGGAGATGAAGCTTTCTTT
-,TRBJ1-3,-,TRBV7-2,CASSLGQVGNTIYF,TGTGCCAGCAGCTTAGGTCAGGTGGGAAACACCATATATTTT
-,TRBJ2-2,once,TRBV12-5,CASGPFGTPTGELFF,TGTGCTAGTGGTCCCTTCGGGACACCCACCGGGGAGCTGTTTTTT
-,TRBJ1-4,-,TRBV19,CASSIGQTNEKLFF,TGTGCCAGTAGTATCGGACAGACTAATGAAAAACTGTTTTTT
TRBD1,TRBJ1-2,once,TRBV19,CASSIPPDRDAAYTF,TGTGCCAGTAGTATACCCCCTGACAGGGATGCGGCTTACACCTTC
-,TRBJ2-2,-,TRBV10-1,CASSESGQHTGELFF,TGCGCCAGCAGTGAGTCGGGACAACACACCGGGGAGCTGTTTTTT
-,TRBJ1-5,-,TRBV19,CASRPGGSHNQPQHF,TGTGCCAGTAGACCGGGGGGGTCCCACAATCAGCCCCAGCATTTT
-,TRBJ2-3,few,TRBV30,CAWRVPGTDTQYF,TGTGCCTGGAGAGTCCCGGGGACAGATACGCAGTATTTT
-,TRBJ1-3,few,TRBV30,CAWTPGDSGNTIYF,TGTGCCTGGACCCCCGGGGACTCTGGAAACACCATATATTTT
TRBD1,TRBJ2-1,-,TRBV5-5,CASARQGVNDEQFF,TGTGCCTCCGCCCGTCAGGGGGTTAACGATGAGCAGTTCTTC
-,TRBJ1-2,once,TRBV6-6,CASSKTGSNNYGYTF,TGTGCCAGCAGTAAAACAGGGAGCAATAACTATGGCTACACCTTC
-,TRBJ1-6,-,TRBV5-4,CASSPGDLTYNSPLHF,TGTGCCAGCAGCCCGGGAGACCTAACCTATAATTCACCCCTCCACTTT
TRBD1,TRBJ2-7,-,TRBV24-1,CATSDPRQGRREQYF,TGTGCCACCAGTGACCCCCGACAGGGAAGGCGCGAGCAGTACTTC
-,TRBJ1-6,-,TRBV2,CASCTGERYSPLHF,TGTGCCAGCTGCACCGGGGAGCGGTATTCACCCCTCCACTTT
-,TRBJ1-6,-,TRBV6-4,CASSVTVQQRLHF,TGTGCCAGCAGTGTTACGGTTCAGCAGCGCCTCCACTTT
TRBD1,TRBJ1-4,-,TRBV10-3,CAISTGGKLFF,TGTGCCATCAGTACAGGGGGGAAACTGTTTTTT
TRBD1,TRBJ1-1,once,TRBV13,CASSPNRGIRNTEAFF,TGTGCCAGCAGCCCAAACAGGGGCATTCGGAACACTGAAGCTTTCTTT
TRBD1,TRBJ1-2,-,TRBV10-3,CAISETGPGQGYGYTF,TGTGCCATCAGTGAGACCGGACCGGGACAGGGCTATGGCTACACCTTC
-,TRBJ1-2,-,TRBV18,CASSPRRGEDGYTF,TGTGCCAGCTCACCACGGCGGGGGGAAGATGGCTACACCTTC
TRBD1,TRBJ1-2,-,TRBV7-9,CASSLLTGEGYTF,TGTGCCAGCAGCCTCTTGACAGGGGAGGGCTACACCTTC
-,TRBJ2-5,few,TRBV5-1,CASSSFGPSRETQYF,TGCGCCAGCAGCTCGTTCGGGCCTAGCAGAGAGACCCAGTACTTC
-,TRBJ1-1,-,TRBV15,CATSILTGNTEAFF,TGTGCCACCAGCATTCTAACAGGAAACACTGAAGCTTTCTTT
-,TRBJ2-2,-,TRBV5-1,CASSLEGDRELFF,TGCGCCAGCAGCCTGGAGGGGGACAGGGAGCTGTTTTTT
TRBD2,TRBJ2-6,-,TRBV27,CASSPGGSGANVLTF,TGTGCCAGCAGCCCCGGGGGGTCTGGGGCCAACGTCCTGACTTTC
TRBD1,TRBJ1-2,-,TRBV29-1,CSVQGTGGFYGYTF,TGCAGCGTACAAGGGACAGGGGGCTTCTATGGCTACACCTTC
-,TRBJ1-3,once,TRBV10-3,CAIKEGGGNTIYF,TGTGCCATCAAAGAGGGTGGTGGAAACACCATATATTTT
-,TRBJ2-7,-,TRBV28,CASSLQGLQSSYEQYF,TGTGCCAGCAGCCTACAGGGTCTCCAGAGCTCCTACGAGCAGTACTTC
TRBD2,TRBJ2-1,-,TRBV6-5,CASSSTSGGGYRQFF,TGTGCCAGCAGCTCCACTAGCGGGGGGGGGTATAGGCAGTTCTTC
-,TRBJ2-1,-,TRBV11-3,CASSGRDSEQFF,TGTGCCAGCAGTGGGAGAGACTCAGAGCAGTTCTTC
-,TRBJ2-7,-,TRBV6-5,CAGGTGTDSYEQYF,TGTGCCGGAGGGACCGGGACCGACTCCTACGAGCAGTACTTC
-,TRBJ1-3,-,TRBV24-1,CATSRRAATGNTIYF,TGTGCCACCAGTCGCAGGGCCGCTACTGGAAACACCATATATTTT
-,TRBJ1-2,-,TRBV20-1,CSARPDGGYTF,TGCAGTGCTAGGCCGGACGGAGGATACACCTTC
-,TRBJ1-1,-,TRBV15,CATSRDGASATEAFF,TGTGCCACCAGCAGAGATGGGGCCTCCGCCACTGAAGCTTTCTTT
-,TRBJ1-1,-,TRBV28,CASSSGTGLGTEAFF,TGTGCCAGCAGTTCGGGAACAGGGCTTGGCACTGAAGCTTTCTTT
-,TRBJ1-1,-,TRBV12-3/TRBV12-4,CASSRVGTEAFF,TGTGCCAGTTCCAGGGTCGGCACTGAAGCTTTCTTT
-,TRBJ1-2,-,TRBV5-1,CASSDGQPNYGYTF,TGCGCCAGCAGCGACGGACAGCCTAACTATGGCTACACCTTC